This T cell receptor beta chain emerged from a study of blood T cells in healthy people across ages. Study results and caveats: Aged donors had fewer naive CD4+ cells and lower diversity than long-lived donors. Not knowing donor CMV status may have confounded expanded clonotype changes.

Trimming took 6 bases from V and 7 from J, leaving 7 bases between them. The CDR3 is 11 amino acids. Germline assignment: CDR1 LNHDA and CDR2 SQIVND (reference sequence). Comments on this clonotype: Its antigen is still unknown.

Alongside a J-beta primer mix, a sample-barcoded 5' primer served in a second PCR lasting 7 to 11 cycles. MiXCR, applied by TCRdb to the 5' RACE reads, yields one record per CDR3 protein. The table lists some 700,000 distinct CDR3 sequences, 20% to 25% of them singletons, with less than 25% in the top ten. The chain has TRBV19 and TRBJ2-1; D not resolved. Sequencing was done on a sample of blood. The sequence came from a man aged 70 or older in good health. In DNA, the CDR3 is TGTGCCAGTAGAGGAGCGAATGAGCAGTTCTTC. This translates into CASRGANEQFF.